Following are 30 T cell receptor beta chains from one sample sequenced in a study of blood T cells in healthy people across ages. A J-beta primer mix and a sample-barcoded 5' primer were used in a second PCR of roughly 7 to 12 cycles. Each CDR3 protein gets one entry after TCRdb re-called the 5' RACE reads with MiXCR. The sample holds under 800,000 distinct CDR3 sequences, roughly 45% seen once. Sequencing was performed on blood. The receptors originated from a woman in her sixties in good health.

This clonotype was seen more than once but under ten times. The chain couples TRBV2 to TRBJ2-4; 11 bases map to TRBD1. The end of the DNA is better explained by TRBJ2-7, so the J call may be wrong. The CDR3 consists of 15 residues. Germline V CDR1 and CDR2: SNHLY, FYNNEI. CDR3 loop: CASSAGGTGGYEQYF. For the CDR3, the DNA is TGTGCCAGCAGTGCCGGAGGGACAGGGGGGTACGAGCAGTACTTC.

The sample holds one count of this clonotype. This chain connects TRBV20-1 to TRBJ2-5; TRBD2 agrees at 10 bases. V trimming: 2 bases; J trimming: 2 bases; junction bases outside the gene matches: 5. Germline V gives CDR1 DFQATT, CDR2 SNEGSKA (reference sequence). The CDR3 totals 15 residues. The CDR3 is CSARRLAGRQETQYF. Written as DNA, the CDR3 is TGCAGTGCTAGAAGACTAGCGGGTCGACAAGAGACCCAGTACTTC.

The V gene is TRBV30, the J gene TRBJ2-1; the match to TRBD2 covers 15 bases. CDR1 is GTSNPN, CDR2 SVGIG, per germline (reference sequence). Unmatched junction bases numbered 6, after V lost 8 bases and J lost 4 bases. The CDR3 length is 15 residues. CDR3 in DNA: TGTGCCACAAGGACTAGCGGGGGGGCGTACAATGAGCAGTTCTTC. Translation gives CATRTSGGAYNEQFF.

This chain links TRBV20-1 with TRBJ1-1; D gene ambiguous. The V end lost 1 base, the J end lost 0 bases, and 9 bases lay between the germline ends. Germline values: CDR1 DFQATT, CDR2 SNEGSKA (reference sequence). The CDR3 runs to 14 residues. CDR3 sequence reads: CSARVGILNTEAFF. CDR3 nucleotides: TGCAGTGCTAGAGTTGGGATTTTGAACACTGAAGCTTTCTTT.

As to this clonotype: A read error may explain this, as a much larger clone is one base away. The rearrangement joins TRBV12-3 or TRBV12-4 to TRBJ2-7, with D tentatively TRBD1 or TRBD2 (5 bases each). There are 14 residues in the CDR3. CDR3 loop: CASSLWGISHEQYF. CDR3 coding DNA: TGTGCCAGCAGCCTCTGGGGGATCTCCCACGAGCAGTACTTC.

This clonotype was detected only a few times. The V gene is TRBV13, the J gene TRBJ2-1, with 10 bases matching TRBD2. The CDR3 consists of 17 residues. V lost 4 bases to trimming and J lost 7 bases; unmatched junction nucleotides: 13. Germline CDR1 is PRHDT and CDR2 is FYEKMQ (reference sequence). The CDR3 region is CASSSLGPASGRNEQFF. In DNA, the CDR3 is TGTGCCAGCAGCTCCCTGGGGCCCGCTAGCGGGAGAAATGAGCAGTTCTTC. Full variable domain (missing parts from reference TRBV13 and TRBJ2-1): AAGVIQSPRHLIKEKRETATLKCYPIPRHDTVYWYQQGPGQDPQFLISFYEKMQSDKGSIPDRFSAQQFSDYHSELNMSSLELGDSALYFCASSSLGPASGRNEQFFGPGTRLTVL.

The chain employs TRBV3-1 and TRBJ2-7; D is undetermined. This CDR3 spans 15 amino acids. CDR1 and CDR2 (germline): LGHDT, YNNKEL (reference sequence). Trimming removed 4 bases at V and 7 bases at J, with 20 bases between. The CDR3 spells CASSPLDTVYNEQYF. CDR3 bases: TGTGCCAGCAGCCCACTTGACACGGTCTACAATGAGCAGTACTTC.

CDR3: CASSLRRDSTPPSPDRETQYF. In DNA form, the CDR3 reads TGTGCCAGCAGCTTAAGGAGGGATTCGACTCCTCCAAGTCCGGATCGCGAGACCCAGTACTTC. This chain links TRBV7-6 with TRBJ2-7, with TRBD2 as a possible D gene (6 bases). With the DNA end fitting TRBJ2-5 better, the J assignment may be wrong. Germline CDR1 and CDR2: SGHVS and FNYEAQ. The CDR3 loop spans 21 amino acids.

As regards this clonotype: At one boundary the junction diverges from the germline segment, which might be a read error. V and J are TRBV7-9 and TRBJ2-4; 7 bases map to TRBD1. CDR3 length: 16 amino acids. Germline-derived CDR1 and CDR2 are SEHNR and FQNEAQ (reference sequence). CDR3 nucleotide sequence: TGTGCCGGCAGCGCAACAGGGGATCGGGCCAAAAACATTCAGTACTTC. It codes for CAGSATGDRAKNIQYF. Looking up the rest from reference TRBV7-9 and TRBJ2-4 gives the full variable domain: DTGVSQNPRHKITKRGQNVTFRCDPISEHNRLYWYRQTLGQGPEFLTYFQNEAQLEKSRLLSDRFSAERPKGSFSTLEIQRTEQGDSAMYLCAGSATGDRAKNIQYFGAGTRLSVL.

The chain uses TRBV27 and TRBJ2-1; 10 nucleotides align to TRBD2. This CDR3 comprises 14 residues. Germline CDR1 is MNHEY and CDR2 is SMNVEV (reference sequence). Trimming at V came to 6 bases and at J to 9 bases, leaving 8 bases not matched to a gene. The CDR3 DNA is TGTGCCAGCAGCCGTGATACTAGCGGGGTTGAGCAGTTCTTC. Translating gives CASSRDTSGVEQFF.

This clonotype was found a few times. The CDR3 DNA follows: TGCGCCAGCAGCCAAGATCTGCCCGGAGGCTACACCTTC. It translates to CASSQDLPGGYTF. The chain employs TRBV4-3 and TRBJ1-2, with D uncertain. The CDR3 totals 13 residues. V dropped 0 bases and J dropped 8 bases, with 10 bases sitting between them. CDR1 is LGHNA and CDR2 is YSLEER in the germline V gene.

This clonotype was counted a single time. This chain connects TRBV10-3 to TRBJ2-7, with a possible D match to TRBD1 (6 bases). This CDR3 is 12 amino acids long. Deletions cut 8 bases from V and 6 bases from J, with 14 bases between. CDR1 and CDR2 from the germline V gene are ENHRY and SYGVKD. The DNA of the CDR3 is TGTGCCATCGGCAGGGGTGGGAGCGAGCAGTACTTC. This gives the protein CAIGRGGSEQYF.

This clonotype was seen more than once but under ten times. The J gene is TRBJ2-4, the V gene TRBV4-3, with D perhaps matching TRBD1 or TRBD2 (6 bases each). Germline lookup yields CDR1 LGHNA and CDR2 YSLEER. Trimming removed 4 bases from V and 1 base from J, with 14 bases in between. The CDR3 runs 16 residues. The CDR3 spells CASSLNRAGAKNIQYF. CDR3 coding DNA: TGCGCCAGCAGCCTGAACAGGGCGGGGGCCAAAAACATTCAGTACTTC.

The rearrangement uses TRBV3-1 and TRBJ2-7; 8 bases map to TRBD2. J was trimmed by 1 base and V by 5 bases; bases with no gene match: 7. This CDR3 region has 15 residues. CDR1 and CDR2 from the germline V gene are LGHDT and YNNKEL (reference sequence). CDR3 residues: CASSSTGGGSYEQYF. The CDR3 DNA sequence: TGTGCCAGCAGCTCCACGGGAGGGGGGTCCTACGAGCAGTACTTC.

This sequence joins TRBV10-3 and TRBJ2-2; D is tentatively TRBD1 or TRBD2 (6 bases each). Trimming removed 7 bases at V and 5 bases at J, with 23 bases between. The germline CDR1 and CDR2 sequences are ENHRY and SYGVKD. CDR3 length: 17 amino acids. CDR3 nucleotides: TGTGCCATCAAATCGCAGAGCACGGGGGCCACAACCGGGGAGCTGTTTTTT. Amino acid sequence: CAIKSQSTGATTGELFF.

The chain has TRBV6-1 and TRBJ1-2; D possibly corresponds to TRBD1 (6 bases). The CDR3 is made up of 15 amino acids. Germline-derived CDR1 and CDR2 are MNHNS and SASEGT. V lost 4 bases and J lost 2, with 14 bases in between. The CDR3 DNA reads TGTGCCAGCAGTGCAAAACAGGGATACAACTATGGCTACACCTTC. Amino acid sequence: CASSAKQGYNYGYTF.

The CDR3 region has the DNA TGTGCCACCCTGGACCTTTCCTACGAGCAGTACTTC. Amino acid sequence: CATLDLSYEQYF. V and J are TRBV25-1 and TRBJ2-7; unclear D gene. CDR3 length: 12 residues. CDR1 is MGHDK and CDR2 is SYGVNS in the germline V gene. The V and J ends lost 10 bases and 1 base respectively, with 11 bases between them.

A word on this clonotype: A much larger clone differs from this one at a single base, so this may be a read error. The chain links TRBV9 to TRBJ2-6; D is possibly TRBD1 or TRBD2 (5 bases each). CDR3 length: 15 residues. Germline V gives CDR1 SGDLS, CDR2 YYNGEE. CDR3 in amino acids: CASSSRDAGANALTF. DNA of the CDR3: TGTGCCAGCAGCTCACGGGATGCTGGGGCCAACGCCCTGACTTTC. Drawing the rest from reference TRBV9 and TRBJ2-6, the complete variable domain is DSGVTQTPKHLITATGQRVTLRCSPRSGDLSVYWYQQSLDQGLQFLIQYYNGEERAKGNILERFSAQQFPDLHSELNLSSLELGDSALYFCASSSRDAGANALTFGAGSRLTVL.

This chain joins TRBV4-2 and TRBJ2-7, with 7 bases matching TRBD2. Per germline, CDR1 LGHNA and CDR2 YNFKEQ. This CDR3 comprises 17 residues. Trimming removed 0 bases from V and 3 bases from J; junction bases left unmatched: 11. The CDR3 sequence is CASSQEALGGGNYEQYF. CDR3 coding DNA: TGTGCCAGCAGCCAAGAAGCCCTCGGGGGAGGGAACTACGAGCAGTACTTC.

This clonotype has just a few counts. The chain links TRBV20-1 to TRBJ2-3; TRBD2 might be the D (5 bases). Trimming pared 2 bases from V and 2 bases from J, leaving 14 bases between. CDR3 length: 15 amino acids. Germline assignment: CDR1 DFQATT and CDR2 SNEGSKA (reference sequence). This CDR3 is CSARIGIDITDTQYF. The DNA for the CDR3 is TGCAGTGCTAGAATCGGGATCGATATCACAGATACGCAGTATTTT.

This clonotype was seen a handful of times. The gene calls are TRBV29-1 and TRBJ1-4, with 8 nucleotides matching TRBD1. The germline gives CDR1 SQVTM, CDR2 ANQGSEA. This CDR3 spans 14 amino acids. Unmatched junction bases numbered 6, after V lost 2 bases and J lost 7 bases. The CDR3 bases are TGCAGCGTTGAAACCCAGGGGGCGGTTGAAAAACTGTTTTTT. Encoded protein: CSVETQGAVEKLFF.

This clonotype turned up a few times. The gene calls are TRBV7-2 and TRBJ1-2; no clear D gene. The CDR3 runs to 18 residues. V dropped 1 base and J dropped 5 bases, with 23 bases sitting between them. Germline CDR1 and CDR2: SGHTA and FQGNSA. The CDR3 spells CASSLVAPRRKRGYGYTF. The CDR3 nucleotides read TGTGCCAGCAGCTTAGTAGCCCCACGGCGGAAAAGAGGGTATGGCTACACCTTC.

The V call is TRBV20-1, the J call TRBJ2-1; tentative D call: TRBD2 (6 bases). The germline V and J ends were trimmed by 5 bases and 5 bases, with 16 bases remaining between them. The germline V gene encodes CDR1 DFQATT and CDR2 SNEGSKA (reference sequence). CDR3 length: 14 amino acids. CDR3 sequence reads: CSALRWGLNNEQFF. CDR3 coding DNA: TGCAGTGCTTTAAGGTGGGGACTCAACAATGAGCAGTTCTTC.

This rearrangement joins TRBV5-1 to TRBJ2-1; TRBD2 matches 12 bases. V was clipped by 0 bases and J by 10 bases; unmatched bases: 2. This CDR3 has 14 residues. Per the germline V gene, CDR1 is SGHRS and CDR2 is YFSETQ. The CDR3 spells CASSLGTSGTEQFF. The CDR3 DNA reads TGCGCCAGCAGCTTGGGGACTAGCGGGACAGAGCAGTTCTTC.

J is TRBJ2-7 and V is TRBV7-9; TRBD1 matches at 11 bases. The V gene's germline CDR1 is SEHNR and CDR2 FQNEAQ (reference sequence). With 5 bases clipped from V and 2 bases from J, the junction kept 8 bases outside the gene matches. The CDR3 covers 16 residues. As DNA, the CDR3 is TGTGCCAGCAGCGACAACCCGGGACAGGGGGCCTACGAGCAGTACTTC. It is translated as CASSDNPGQGAYEQYF.

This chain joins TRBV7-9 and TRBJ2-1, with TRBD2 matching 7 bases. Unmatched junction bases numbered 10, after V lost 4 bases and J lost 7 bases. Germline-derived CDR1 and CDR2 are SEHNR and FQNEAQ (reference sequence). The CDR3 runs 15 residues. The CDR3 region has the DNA TGTGCCAGCAGCTGGGCGGGAGATGGTTGGAATGAGCAGTTCTTC. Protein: CASSWAGDGWNEQFF.

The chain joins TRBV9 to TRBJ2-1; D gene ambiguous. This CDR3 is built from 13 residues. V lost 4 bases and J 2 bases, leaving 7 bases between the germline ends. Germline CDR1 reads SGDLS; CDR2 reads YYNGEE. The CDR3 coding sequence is TGTGCCAGCAGCCCCCCACCCTACAATGAGCAGTTCTTC. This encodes CASSPPPYNEQFF.

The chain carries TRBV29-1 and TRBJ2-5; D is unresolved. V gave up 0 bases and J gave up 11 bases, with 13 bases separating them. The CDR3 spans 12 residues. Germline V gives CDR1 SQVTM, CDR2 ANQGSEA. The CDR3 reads CSVEDHPNEQYF. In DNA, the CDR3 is TGCAGCGTTGAAGATCACCCTAATGAGCAGTACTTC.

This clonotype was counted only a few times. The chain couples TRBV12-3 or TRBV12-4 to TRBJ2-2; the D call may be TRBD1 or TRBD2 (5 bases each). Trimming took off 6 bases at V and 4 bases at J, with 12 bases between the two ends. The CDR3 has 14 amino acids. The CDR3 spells CASSIRDATGELFF. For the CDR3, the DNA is TGTGCCAGCAGCATCCGGGACGCCACCGGGGAGCTGTTTTTT.

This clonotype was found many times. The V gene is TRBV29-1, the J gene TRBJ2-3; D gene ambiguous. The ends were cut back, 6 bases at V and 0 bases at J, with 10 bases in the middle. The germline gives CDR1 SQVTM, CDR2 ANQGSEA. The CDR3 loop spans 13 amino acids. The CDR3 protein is CSVRTVSTDTQYF. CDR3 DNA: TGCAGCGTGCGGACGGTTAGCACAGATACGCAGTATTTT.